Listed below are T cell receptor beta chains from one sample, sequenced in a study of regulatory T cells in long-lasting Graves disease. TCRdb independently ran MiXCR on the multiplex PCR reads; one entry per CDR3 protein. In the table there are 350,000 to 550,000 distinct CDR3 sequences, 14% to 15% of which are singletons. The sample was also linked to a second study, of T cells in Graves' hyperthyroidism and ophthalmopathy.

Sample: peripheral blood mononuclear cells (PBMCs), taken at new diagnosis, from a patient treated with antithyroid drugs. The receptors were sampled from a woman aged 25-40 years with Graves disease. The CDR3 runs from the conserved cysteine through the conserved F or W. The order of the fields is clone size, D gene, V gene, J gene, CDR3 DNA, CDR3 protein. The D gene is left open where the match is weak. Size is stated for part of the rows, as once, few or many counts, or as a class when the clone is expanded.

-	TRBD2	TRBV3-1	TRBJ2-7	TGTGCCAGCAGCCAAGATAGGCTAGCGGGAGGCTACGAGCAGTACTTC	CASSQDRLAGGYEQYF
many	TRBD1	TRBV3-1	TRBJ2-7	TGTGCCAGCAGCTCATGGGACAGCTCCTACGAGCAGTACTTC	CASSSWDSSYEQYF
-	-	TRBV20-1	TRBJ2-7	TGCAGTGCTAGAGGAGGTGGCTCCTACGAGCAGTGCTTC	CSARGGGSYEQCF
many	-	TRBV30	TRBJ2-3	TGTGCCTGGAGTGGGGTGGGCTTAAGCCTTAGCACAGATACGCAGTATTTT	CAWSGVGLSLSTDTQYF
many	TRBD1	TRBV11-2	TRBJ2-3	TGTGCCAGCAGCTTAGTCGTCGGGACAGTTTCCACAGATACGCAGTATTTT	CASSLVVGTVSTDTQYF
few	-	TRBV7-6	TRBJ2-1	TGTGCCAGCAGCCAGCAAGGTCGTTTTGATGAGCAGTTCTTC	CASSQQGRFDEQFF
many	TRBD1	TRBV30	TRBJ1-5	TGTGCCTGGAGTGCGGGACAGCCAAATCAGCCCCAGCATTTT	CAWSAGQPNQPQHF
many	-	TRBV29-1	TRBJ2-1	TGCAGCGTTGAACTCCTCTCCTACAATGAGCAGTTCTTC	CSVELLSYNEQFF
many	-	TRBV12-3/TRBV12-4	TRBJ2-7	TGTGCCAGCAGTTACACAGGCGAGCAGTACTTC	CASSYTGEQYF
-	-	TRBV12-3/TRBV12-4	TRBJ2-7	TGTGCCAGCAGTCCTGACCCCGGGAGATCCTACGAGCAGTACTTC	CASSPDPGRSYEQYF
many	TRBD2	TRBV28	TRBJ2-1	TGTGCCAGCAGTCAGCTAGCGGGAGGGCCGGACAATGAGCAGTTCTTC	CASSQLAGGPDNEQFF
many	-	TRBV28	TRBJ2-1	TGTGCCAGCAGTCCGACTCCCAATGAGCAGTTCTTC	CASSPTPNEQFF
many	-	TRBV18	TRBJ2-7	TGTGCCAGCTCACCACCAGCACAGTACGAGCAGTACTTC	CASSPPAQYEQYF
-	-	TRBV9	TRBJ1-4	TGTGCCAGCAACAGACGCCCTGGGGCAAGGGATGAAAAACTGTTTTTT	CASNRRPGARDEKLFF
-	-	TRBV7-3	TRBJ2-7	TGTGCCAGCATAGGGGGGAAGAGCTCCTACGAGCAGTACTTC	CASIGGKSSYEQYF
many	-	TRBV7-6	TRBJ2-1	TGTGCCAGCAACCTCGAGGTGTCGGATGAGCAGTTCTTC	CASNLEVSDEQFF
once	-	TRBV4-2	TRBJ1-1	TGTGCCAGCAGCCCTTCTTTGTCAGAGAGGGAACTATTGAACACTGAAGCTTTCTTT	CASSPSLSERELLNTEAFF
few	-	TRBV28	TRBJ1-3	TGTGCCAGCAGTTTAAGTTTGGGAGGGATCGCTGGAAACACCATATATTTT	CASSLSLGGIAGNTIYF
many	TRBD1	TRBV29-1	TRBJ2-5	TGCAGCGTTGGTCTCAGGGGGGAGACCCAGTACTTC	CSVGLRGETQYF
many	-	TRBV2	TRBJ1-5	TGTGCCAGCAGTGACAAGGGTCGAAGCAATCAGCCCCAGCATTTT	CASSDKGRSNQPQHF
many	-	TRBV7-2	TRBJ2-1	TGTGCCAGCAGCTCGCGTAGTTACAATGAGCAGTTCTTC	CASSSRSYNEQFF
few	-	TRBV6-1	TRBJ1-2	TGTGCCAGTGAACCGGGGCCGAGCCAGGGCTACACCTTC	CASEPGPSQGYTF
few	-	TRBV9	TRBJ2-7	TGTGCCAGCGCAAACCCACGGGGACCTGCACCCTACGAGCAGTACTTC	CASANPRGPAPYEQYF
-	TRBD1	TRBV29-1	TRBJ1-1	TGCAGCGTCCGATCAGGGACAGGGAACACTGAAGCTTTCTTT	CSVRSGTGNTEAFF
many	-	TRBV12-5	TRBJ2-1	TGTGCTAGTGGTTTGGTACAAAGGACAAAGATATGGAGCTCCTACAATGAGCAGTTCTTC	CASGLVQRTKIWSSYNEQFF
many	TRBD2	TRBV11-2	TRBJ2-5	TGTGCCAGCAGCCTACTAGCGGGAGGGCCACGGGAGACCCAGTACTTC	CASSLLAGGPRETQYF
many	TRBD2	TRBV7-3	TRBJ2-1	TGTGCCAGCAGCTCCGTAGCGGGCTACTACAATGAGCAGTTCTTC	CASSSVAGYYNEQFF
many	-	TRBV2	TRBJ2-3	TGTGCCAGCAGTATGGGCGCATTAGGACGCACAGATACGCAGTATTTT	CASSMGALGRTDTQYF
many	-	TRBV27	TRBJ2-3	TGTGCCAGCAGTTTAGAAATTGTGGGGGGTACAGATACGCAGTATTTT	CASSLEIVGGTDTQYF
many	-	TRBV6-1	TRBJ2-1	TGTGCCAGCAGGCTAGCAGGGGAATGGGACAATGAGCAGTTCTTC	CASRLAGEWDNEQFF
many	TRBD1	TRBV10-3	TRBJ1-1	TGTGCCATCAGTCTCGCGTGGCAGGGGGCAGGTGAAGCTTTCTTT	CAISLAWQGAGEAFF
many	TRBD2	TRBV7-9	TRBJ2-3	TGTGCCAGCAGCTTGAGCGGGACCACAGATACGCAGTATTTT	CASSLSGTTDTQYF
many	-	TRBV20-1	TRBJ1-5	TGCAGCGCGACGGGGGACACGGATCAGCCCCAGCATTTT	CSATGDTDQPQHF
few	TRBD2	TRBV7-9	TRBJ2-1	TGTGCCAGCAGCGGGGGGGGGACTAGCAGCTTTGTCACCTACAATGAGCAGTTCTTC	CASSGGGTSSFVTYNEQFF
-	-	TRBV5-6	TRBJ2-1	TGTGCCAGCAGCTTGGGCGTGGTTACCTACAATGAGCAGTTCTTC	CASSLGVVTYNEQFF
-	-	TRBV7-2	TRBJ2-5	TGTGCCAGCAGCGAAGCCACCGGGAGAGGGGCCCAGTACTTC	CASSEATGRGAQYF
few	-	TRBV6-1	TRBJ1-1	TGTGCCAGCAGCCCGTTGGGGTACACTGAAGCTTTCTTT	CASSPLGYTEAFF
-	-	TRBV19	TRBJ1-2	TGTGCCGGCAGTATGCAGTTTGGATACACTAACTATGGCTACACCTTC	CAGSMQFGYTNYGYTF
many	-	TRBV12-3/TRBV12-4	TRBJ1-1	TGTGCCAGCAGCCCGCCCCAAGCGAACACTGAAGCTTTCTTT	CASSPPQANTEAFF
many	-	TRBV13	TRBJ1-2	TGTGCCAGCAGCTTAGAGAGCCGGCAGGGCTACACCTTC	CASSLESRQGYTF
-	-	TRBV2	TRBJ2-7	TGTGCCAGCAGTGGGGACATCTACGAGCAGTACTTC	CASSGDIYEQYF
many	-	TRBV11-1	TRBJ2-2	TGTGCCAGCAGCCCAAGACCCCCCACCGGGGAGCTGTTTTTT	CASSPRPPTGELFF
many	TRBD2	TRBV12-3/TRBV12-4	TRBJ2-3	TGTGCCAGCAGTCCCCTCATACGGACTTCGGGGGGGTATTTT	CASSPLIRTSGGYF
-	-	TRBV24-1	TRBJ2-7	TGTGCCACCAGTGATCAGGAGTCGGACGAGCAGTACTTC	CATSDQESDEQYF
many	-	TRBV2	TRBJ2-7	TGTGCCAGCGCTTCAAGCGAGGTTTACGAGCAGTACTTC	CASASSEVYEQYF
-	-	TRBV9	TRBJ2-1	TGTGCCAGCAGCCCCCAGCCTTTGAGGAAGAATGAGCAGTTCTTC	CASSPQPLRKNEQFF
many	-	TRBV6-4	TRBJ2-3	TGTGCCAGCAGTCACGGAGGAGGCACAGATACGCAGTATTTT	CASSHGGGTDTQYF
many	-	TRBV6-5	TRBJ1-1	TGTGCCAGCAGTTGGGGGGCCACTGAAGCTTTCTTT	CASSWGATEAFF
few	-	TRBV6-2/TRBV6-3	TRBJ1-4	TGTGCCAGCAGTTACTCGTTGGAACTGTTTTTT	CASSYSLELFF
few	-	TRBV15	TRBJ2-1	TGTGCCACCAGCAGAGGGGCGGAGGCCGTCGGCCTCTACAATGAGCAGTTCTTC	CATSRGAEAVGLYNEQFF
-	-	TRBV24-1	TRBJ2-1	TGTGCCACCAGTGCCCCCGCCGGGTCCGAGCAGTTCTTC	CATSAPAGSEQFF
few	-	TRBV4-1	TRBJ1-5	TGCGCCAGCAGCCAAGCTACAGCTCTTCCCAATCAGCCCCAGCATTTT	CASSQATALPNQPQHF
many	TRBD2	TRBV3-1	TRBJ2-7	TGTGCCAGCAGCCCCTCGGGACTAGCAGGTTACGAGCAGTACTTC	CASSPSGLAGYEQYF
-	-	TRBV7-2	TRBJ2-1	TGTGCCAGCAGCAAGTCCCCTATGGAGCAGTTCTTC	CASSKSPMEQFF
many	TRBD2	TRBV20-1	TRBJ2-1	TGCAGTGCTAGAGATCAAGCGGGAGGGCCCATCCATGAGCAGTTCTTC	CSARDQAGGPIHEQFF
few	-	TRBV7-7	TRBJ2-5	TGTGCTAGCAGCTTAGCCCCGGGAGAGACCCAGTACTTC	CASSLAPGETQYF
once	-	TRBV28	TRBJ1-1	TGTGCCAGCGCACGTCAGAACACTGAAGCTTTCTTT	CASARQNTEAFF
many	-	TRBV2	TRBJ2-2	TGTGCCAGCAGTCAAACAGTGGGGACCGGGGAGCTGTTTTTT	CASSQTVGTGELFF
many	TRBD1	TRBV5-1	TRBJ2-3	TGCGCCAGCAGTCCGACAGGGGAAGGCACAGATACGCAGTATTTT	CASSPTGEGTDTQYF